The 25 T cell receptor beta chains in this list originate from one sample, sequenced in a study of cytomegalovirus exposure and HLA in healthy donors. PCR involved 60 Vbeta and 13 Jbeta primers. The method was immunoSEQ multiplex PCR; TCRdb's version includes in-frame clones alone and lacks a portion of them. The repertoire holds roughly 110,000 clones, with under 80% as singletons. Sequencing input: PBMCs. These receptor sequences come from a man in his sixties in good health and CMV-seronegative.

The gene calls are TRBV9 and TRBJ1-4, with a weak D call TRBD1 (6 bases). Trimming left V 4 bases short and J 3 bases short, with 13 bases between. CDR1 SGDLS and CDR2 YYNGEE come from the germline V gene. The CDR3 totals 15 residues. CDR3 coding DNA: TGTGCCAGCAGCATACGGGGACAAGCTAATGAAAAACTGTTTTTT. Its translation: CASSIRGQANEKLFF.

The rearrangement links TRBV6-5 to TRBJ1-2; 9 bases align to TRBD1. V trimming: 2 bases; J trimming: 8 bases; junction bases outside the gene matches: 0. This CDR3 has 12 amino acids. Germline lookup yields CDR1 MNHEY and CDR2 SVGAGI. The CDR3 sequence is CASSYTGGGYTF. DNA for the CDR3: TGTGCCAGCAGTTACACAGGGGGCGGCTACACCTTC.

DNA of the CDR3: TGTGCCAGTCGAATCTCAGGGGGCCCGGTTTCACCCCTCCACTTT. Amino acid sequence: CASRISGGPVSPLHF. The chain joins TRBV19 to TRBJ1-6, with 8 bases matching TRBD1. Germline V gene data show CDR1 as LNHDA and CDR2 as SQIVND (reference sequence). The CDR3 is 15 amino acids. The V gene end was trimmed by 8 bases and the J gene end by 9 bases; junction bases not matched to a gene: 12. Filled out from reference TRBV19 and TRBJ1-6, the complete variable domain reads DGGITQSPKYLFRKEGQNVTLSCEQNLNHDAMYWYRQDPGQGLRLIYYSQIVNDFQKGDIAEGYSVSREKKESFPLTVTSAQKNPTAFYLCASRISGGPVSPLHFGNGTRLTVT.

Here the CDR3 DNA reads TGTGCCAGCAGTTACAAACAGGGCCCTATTAATTCACCCCTCCACTTT. Protein product: CASSYKQGPINSPLHF. The chain carries TRBV6-7 and TRBJ1-6, with TRBD1 as a possible D gene (6 bases). TRBV6-7 is identified as an open reading frame with a role that is uncertain. V was clipped by 2 bases and J by 6 bases, with 14 bases between them. The CDR3 has 16 amino acids.

The chain combines TRBV6-5 with TRBJ2-7; 7 bases agree with TRBD1. J was trimmed by 4 bases and V by 0 bases; bases with no gene match: 6. The CDR3 is 15 residues long. The germline gives CDR1 MNHEY, CDR2 SVGAGI. The CDR3 DNA reads TGTGCCAGCAGTTACTCAACAGGGGTAGAATACGAGCAGTACTTC. Translating gives CASSYSTGVEYEQYF.

The genes are TRBV6-1 and TRBJ1-4; D is ambiguous. Germline assignment: CDR1 MNHNS and CDR2 SASEGT. CDR3 length: 13 residues. The V end lost 7 bases, the J end lost 4 bases, and 10 bases lay between the germline ends. This CDR3 is CASTNNRNEKLFF. DNA of the CDR3: TGTGCCAGCACTAATAACCGTAATGAAAAACTGTTTTTT.

Concerning this clone itself: Other DNA sequences in this specimen translate into the identical CDR3. The V gene is TRBV5-1, the J gene TRBJ2-1; tentative D call: TRBD1 (6 bases). V lost 2 bases and J 6 bases, leaving 15 bases between the germline ends. CDR1 and CDR2 (germline): SGHRS, YFSETQ. The CDR3 runs to 15 residues. The CDR3 sequence: CASSLRQVKGNEQFF. The DNA of the CDR3 is TGCGCCAGCAGCTTAAGACAGGTCAAAGGCAATGAGCAGTTCTTC.

The CDR3 DNA sequence: TGTGCCAGCAGTTTCTGGAACACCGGGGAGCTGTTTTTT. Translation gives CASSFWNTGELFF. The gene calls are TRBV7-3 and TRBJ2-2, with D hard to call. CDR1 is SGHTA and CDR2 is FQGTGA in the germline V gene. V was cut by 6 bases and J by 1 base, with 6 bases left in between. The CDR3 totals 13 residues.

Worth noting for this clone: This sample includes further DNA sequences coding for the same CDR3. The chain joins TRBV5-6 to TRBJ2-4, with TRBD1 identical over 7 bases. The germline V gene has CDR1 SGHDT and CDR2 YYEEEE. The junction had 11 bases not matched to a gene; V was cut back by 4 bases and J by 1 base. The CDR3 is 17 amino acids. In DNA form, the CDR3 reads TGTGCCAGCAGCCCTCTGGGGCAGGGGGTTGCCAAAAACATTCAGTACTTC. Protein sequence: CASSPLGQGVAKNIQYF.

This rearrangement joins TRBV5-1 to TRBJ1-1; the D gene is possibly TRBD1 (5 bases). The CDR3 contains 11 residues. From germline, CDR1 is SGHRS and CDR2 YFSETQ. V lost 0 bases, J lost 8 bases, and 5 bases lay in between. The CDR3 here is CASSLEGEAFF. In DNA, the CDR3 is TGCGCCAGCAGCTTGGAGGGGGAAGCTTTCTTT.

The DNA of the CDR3 is TGTGCCAGCAGCGCCGACAGGGGAATTGACACCGGGGAGCTGTTTTTT. Protein sequence: CASSADRGIDTGELFF. This chain links TRBV9 with TRBJ2-2, with TRBD1 matching over 8 bases. Per germline, CDR1 SGDLS and CDR2 YYNGEE. The J segment lost 3 bases and the V segment lost 3 bases, leaving 7 bases of the junction unmatched. The CDR3 runs 16 residues.

The rearrangement links TRBV5-1 to TRBJ1-1, with a possible D match to TRBD1 (6 bases). The germline V gene encodes CDR1 SGHRS and CDR2 YFSETQ. The germline V and J ends were trimmed by 1 base and 4 bases, with 17 bases remaining between them. CDR3 size: 16 residues. This CDR3 is CASSLTAGTISTEAFF. CDR3 in DNA: TGCGCCAGCAGCTTGACAGCCGGGACAATTAGCACTGAAGCTTTCTTT.

The chain is built from TRBV15 and TRBJ2-2, with TRBD2 matching 7 bases. The CDR3 is 18 amino acids. V shed 0 bases, J shed 0 bases, and the junction held 7 bases outside the gene matches. From germline, CDR1 is LNHNV and CDR2 YYDKDF (reference sequence). In DNA form, the CDR3 reads TGTGCCACCAGCAGAGATCTGAAGCGGGGAGCGAACACCGGGGAGCTGTTTTTT. Translation: CATSRDLKRGANTGELFF. Variable domain in full (rest from reference TRBV15 and TRBJ2-2): DAMVIQNPRYQVTQFGKPVTLSCSQTLNHNVMYWYQQKSSQAPKLLFHYYDKDFNNEADTPDNFQSRRPNTSFCFLDIRSPGLGDTAMYLCATSRDLKRGANTGELFFGEGSRLTVL.

This rearrangement joins TRBV19 to TRBJ1-2, with 9 bases lining up with TRBD1. The J segment lost 4 bases and the V segment lost 5 bases, leaving 11 bases of the junction unmatched. This CDR3 region has 16 residues. Germline loops: CDR1 LNHDA, CDR2 SQIVND (reference sequence). This CDR3 reads CASSRGTGRPGYGYTF. The CDR3 nucleotides are TGTGCCAGTAGTCGGGGGACAGGGCGGCCTGGCTATGGCTACACCTTC. The whole variable domain, filled in from reference TRBV19 and TRBJ1-2, reads DGGITQSPKYLFRKEGQNVTLSCEQNLNHDAMYWYRQDPGQGLRLIYYSQIVNDFQKGDIAEGYSVSREKKESFPLTVTSAQKNPTAFYLCASSRGTGRPGYGYTFGSGTRLTVV.

This chain uses TRBV28 with TRBJ2-2; D may be TRBD2 (5 bases). CDR3 length equals 12 residues. Germline CDR1 and CDR2: MDHEN and SYDVKM. This CDR3 reads CAVLANTGELFF. The CDR3 coding sequence is TGTGCAGTACTAGCGAACACCGGGGAGCTGTTTTTT. Full variable domain (rest looked up from reference TRBV28 and TRBJ2-2): DVKVTQSSRYLVKRTGEKVFLECVQDMDHENMFWYRQDPGLGLRLIYFSYDVKMKEKGDIPEGYSVSREKKERFSLILESASTNQTSMYLCAVLANTGELFFGEGSRLTVL.

J is TRBJ2-7 and V is TRBV6-5; D not certain. The ends were cut back, 6 bases at V and 2 bases at J, with 14 bases in the middle. The germline gives CDR1 MNHEY, CDR2 SVGAGI. There are 14 residues in the CDR3. The CDR3 sequence: CASSSRNPPYEQYF. In nucleotides, the CDR3 is TGTGCCAGCAGCTCCAGGAACCCGCCCTACGAGCAGTACTTC.

The gene calls are TRBV5-1 and TRBJ1-1; 8 positions match TRBD1. The germline V gene has CDR1 SGHRS and CDR2 YFSETQ. V was clipped by 2 bases and J by 3 bases; unmatched bases: 3. The CDR3 totals 14 residues. The CDR3 sequence: CASSFQGADTEAFF. CDR3 nucleotide sequence: TGCGCCAGCAGCTTCCAGGGGGCTGACACTGAAGCTTTCTTT.

The CDR3 sequence: CATEPVRAGTGGNEQFF. DNA of the CDR3: TGTGCCACCGAACCTGTGCGTGCCGGGACTGGAGGTAATGAGCAGTTCTTC. The chain combines TRBV10-3 with TRBJ2-1, with a possible D match to TRBD2 (6 bases). This CDR3 contains 17 residues. Trimming removed 10 bases from V and 7 bases from J, with 29 bases in between. Germline V CDR1 and CDR2: ENHRY, SYGVKD.

This clone has a handful of counts. This CDR3 is also generated by other DNA sequences in the sample. V gene TRBV5-6 combines with J gene TRBJ1-1; D gene ambiguous. The CDR3 is 11 residues long. V lost 1 base, J lost 5 bases, and 3 bases lay in between. In germline, CDR1 is SGHDT, CDR2 YYEEEE. The CDR3 nucleotides read TGTGCCAGCAGCTTGCGTACTGAAGCTTTCTTT. It translates to CASSLRTEAFF.

This sequence joins TRBV2 and TRBJ2-1, with D unresolved. V was cut by 5 bases and J by 4 bases, with 6 bases left in between. From germline, CDR1 is SNHLY and CDR2 FYNNEI. CDR3 length: 12 residues. The CDR3 is CASSLYYNEQFF. The CDR3 coding sequence is TGTGCCAGCAGTCTCTATTACAATGAGCAGTTCTTC.

This clone was recorded a few times. The chain couples TRBV18 to TRBJ1-3, with 7 positions matching TRBD1. The germline V gene encodes CDR1 KGHSH and CDR2 LQKENI. The CDR3 consists of 16 residues. Trimming at V came to 0 bases and at J to 6 bases, leaving 8 bases not matched to a gene. CDR3 coding DNA: TGTGCCAGCTCACCACCGGCACGACAGGGTGAAAACACCATATATTTT. This codes for CASSPPARQGENTIYF.

This clone appeared once. The CDR3 coding sequence is TGTGCCAGCAGCTTAATGAGGGATTATGAGCAGTTCTTC. It codes for CASSLMRDYEQFF. This rearrangement joins TRBV7-2 to TRBJ2-1; tentative D call: TRBD2 (5 bases). Germline assignment: CDR1 SGHTA and CDR2 FQGNSA. This CDR3 region has 13 residues. V was cut by 2 bases and J by 8 bases, with 10 bases left in between.

The V call is TRBV7-9, the J call TRBJ2-1; the match to TRBD1 covers 7 bases. The ends lost 1 base at V and 9 bases at J; junction bases unmatched: 9. Germline V CDR1 and CDR2: SEHNR, FQNEAQ (reference sequence). The CDR3 totals 15 residues. This CDR3 is CASSLVQGMGGEQFF. CDR3 bases: TGTGCCAGCAGCTTAGTACAGGGGATGGGCGGTGAGCAGTTCTTC.

V and J are TRBV6-6 and TRBJ2-5; D is possibly TRBD2 (6 bases). There are 15 residues in the CDR3. Germline assignment: CDR1 MNHNY and CDR2 SVGAGI (reference sequence). V shed 2 bases and J shed 2 bases, with 12 bases lying between them. The CDR3 bases are TGTGCCAGCAGTTACCTCATCGCGGGGCAAGAGACCCAGTACTTC. Encoded protein: CASSYLIAGQETQYF.

The J gene is TRBJ1-6, the V gene TRBV5-4; D not certain. V was clipped by 4 bases and J by 3 bases, with 14 bases between them. The CDR3 extends over 16 amino acids. The germline CDR1 and CDR2 sequences are SGHNT and YYREEE (reference sequence). The CDR3 reads CASSRGGSDYNSPLHF. The CDR3 nucleotides are TGTGCCAGCAGCCGTGGAGGTTCGGACTATAATTCACCCCTCCACTTT.